These 25 T cell receptor beta chains originate from one sample sequenced in a study of blood T cell repertoires in COVID-19. This table comes from immunoSEQ multiplex PCR, and its TCRdb copy is limited to in-frame clones, with some not included. The profile covers about 190,000 clones, with approximately 86% appearing a single time and 4.5% to 6.5% taken by the ten largest. The material sequenced was PBMCs or T cells enriched from blood (not recorded which). Receptors originate from a woman aged 55 to 70 with acute COVID-19.

On this clone: The sample has other DNA sequences that encode this CDR3 too. The rearrangement joins TRBV7-6 to TRBJ2-2; weak D call: TRBD1 (6 bases). V lost 1 base to trimming and J lost 0 bases, with 6 bases between them. CDR1 is SGHVS, CDR2 FNYEAQ, per germline. The CDR3 totals 15 residues. The CDR3 here is CASSLGQANTGELFF. The DNA of the CDR3 is TGTGCCAGCAGCTTAGGACAGGCGAACACCGGGGAGCTGTTTTTT.

This clone was counted once. The V gene is TRBV5-4, the J gene TRBJ1-3; the match to TRBD1 covers 9 bases. Germline V gives CDR1 SGHNT, CDR2 YYREEE (reference sequence). Germline trimming cut 1 base from V and 8 bases from J; bases unmatched to any gene: 4. CDR3 size: 14 residues. Here the CDR3 reads CASSLTGGKDTIYF. DNA of the CDR3: TGTGCCAGCAGCTTGACAGGGGGCAAGGACACCATATATTTT.

The rearrangement links TRBV7-9 to TRBJ1-1; a possible D gene is TRBD1 (6 bases). The CDR3 covers 18 residues. Trimming removed 4 bases at V and 0 bases at J, with 21 bases between. In germline, CDR1 is SEHNR, CDR2 FQNEAQ (reference sequence). The CDR3 loop is CASSSPQGLVTMNTEAFF. CDR3 bases: TGTGCCAGCAGCTCTCCACAGGGCTTAGTTACTATGAACACTGAAGCTTTCTTT.

V gene TRBV21-1 combines with J gene TRBJ2-7; TRBD1 is the table's D call and was not checked against the DNA. TRBV21-1 is designated a pseudogene. The CDR3 loop spans 12 amino acids. The CDR3 DNA is TGTGCCAGCAGCAAAGACAGGGCCCCTTGTAACGTC. Protein product: CASSKDRAPCNV.

The J gene is TRBJ1-4, the V gene TRBV14, with D maybe TRBD1 (5 bases). CDR1 and CDR2 (germline): SGHDN, FVKESK. CDR3 length: 16 residues. V was clipped by 3 bases and J by 8 bases, with 19 bases between them. The CDR3 nucleotides are TGTGCCAGCAGCCACTACGGCCAGGGCCAATACGAAAAACTGTTTTTT. Its translation: CASSHYGQGQYEKLFF. The full variable domain, rest sourced from reference TRBV14 and TRBJ1-4, is EAGVTQFPSHSVIEKGQTVTLRCDPISGHDNLYWYRRVMGKEIKFLLHFVKESKQDESGMPNNRFLAERTGGTYSTLKVQPAELEDSGVYFCASSHYGQGQYEKLFFGSGTQLSVL.

A remark on this clone: This specimen includes other DNA sequences encoding the same CDR3. The gene calls are TRBV3-1 (or the pseudogene TRBV3-2) and TRBJ1-1, with TRBD1 matching 7 bases. CDR1 and CDR2 (germline): LGHDT, YNNKEL (reference sequence). The V and J ends lost 4 bases and 4 bases, in that order; junction bases with no gene match: 6. CDR3 length: 14 residues. The CDR3 DNA follows: TGTGCCAGCAGCCCTCGACAGGGAAGCACTGAAGCTTTCTTT. This translates into CASSPRQGSTEAFF.

The rearrangement joins TRBV24-1 to TRBJ2-5; 7 nucleotides agree with TRBD2. Trimming removed 4 bases from V and 4 bases from J; junction bases left unmatched: 5. CDR1 is KGHDR, CDR2 SFDVKD, per germline. This CDR3 is 14 amino acids long. The CDR3 loop is CATSDRTSRETQYF. For the CDR3, the DNA is TGTGCCACCAGTGACCGGACTAGTCGAGAGACCCAGTACTTC.

The chain employs TRBV7-9 and TRBJ2-5; 9 bases align to TRBD2. The CDR3 is 16 residues long. Germline lookup yields CDR1 SEHNR and CDR2 FQNEAQ (reference sequence). The V gene end was trimmed by 5 bases and the J gene end by 1 base; junction bases not matched to a gene: 8. The CDR3 sequence is CASSAHSGGFQETQYF. CDR3 nucleotides: TGTGCCAGCAGCGCACATAGCGGGGGTTTCCAAGAGACCCAGTACTTC.

The chain links TRBV19 to TRBJ2-2; weak D call: TRBD1 (6 bases). Germline V lookup: CDR1 LNHDA, CDR2 SQIVND (reference sequence). Trimming shortened V by 3 bases and J by 6 bases, and 8 bases separated the two germline ends. The CDR3 has 13 residues. The CDR3 sequence: CASSMDSAGELFF. For the CDR3, the DNA is TGTGCCAGTAGTATGGACAGCGCCGGGGAGCTGTTTTTT. Looking up the rest from reference TRBV19 and TRBJ2-2 gives the full variable domain: DGGITQSPKYLFRKEGQNVTLSCEQNLNHDAMYWYRQDPGQGLRLIYYSQIVNDFQKGDIAEGYSVSREKKESFPLTVTSAQKNPTAFYLCASSMDSAGELFFGEGSRLTVL.

The V and J genes are TRBV3-1 (or the pseudogene TRBV3-2) and TRBJ1-4; weak D call: TRBD1 (5 bases). The CDR3 totals 14 residues. V lost 2 bases and J 4 bases, leaving 8 bases between the germline ends. The germline CDR1 and CDR2 sequences are LGHDT and YNNKEL (reference sequence). The CDR3 sequence: CASSQRGINEKLFF. As DNA, the CDR3 is TGTGCCAGCAGCCAACGGGGGATTAATGAAAAACTGTTTTTT.

The gene calls are TRBV10-3 and TRBJ2-1; 13 nucleotides agree with TRBD2. CDR3 length: 19 residues. Germline V lookup: CDR1 ENHRY, CDR2 SYGVKD. The V segment lost 4 bases and the J segment 8 bases; nucleotides outside the gene matches: 17. The CDR3: CAISGGPGLAGPDVDEQFF. The CDR3 DNA sequence: TGTGCCATCAGTGGGGGTCCGGGACTAGCGGGACCCGATGTGGATGAGCAGTTCTTC.

This chain connects TRBV9 to TRBJ2-7; 9 positions agree with TRBD2. Germline values: CDR1 SGDLS, CDR2 YYNGEE. CDR3 length: 14 amino acids. V dropped 2 bases and J dropped 5; count of bases not matched to a gene: 5. CDR3 in amino acids: CASSVAGGPNEQYF. The CDR3 coding sequence is TGTGCCAGCAGCGTTGCGGGAGGGCCCAACGAGCAGTACTTC. The full variable domain, in which reference TRBV9 and TRBJ2-7 provide the parts outside the CDR3, is DSGVTQTPKHLITATGQRVTLRCSPRSGDLSVYWYQQSLDQGLQFLIQYYNGEERAKGNILERFSAQQFPDLHSELNLSSLELGDSALYFCASSVAGGPNEQYFGPGTRLTVT.

The chain couples TRBV6-5 to TRBJ1-5; 7 bases line up with TRBD1. CDR1 is MNHEY and CDR2 is SVGAGI in the germline V gene. The CDR3 runs to 14 residues. V shed 7 bases, J shed 6 bases, and the junction held 9 bases outside the gene matches. DNA of the CDR3: TGTGCCAGCAAAGATAAGGGGGCGGTTCAGCCCCAGCATTTT. Encoded protein: CASKDKGAVQPQHF.

V and J are TRBV12-3 or TRBV12-4 and TRBJ1-5, with D possibly TRBD1 on 5 matching bases. V was shortened by 6 bases and J by 9 bases, with 15 bases between the two germline ends. This CDR3 has 13 amino acids. In nucleotides, the CDR3 is TGTGCCAGCAGCCCCTCGCCAGGGTGGCCCCAGCATTTT. The encoded protein is CASSPSPGWPQHF.

This clone appeared a single time. This CDR3 is CASSLGLALYIRNEQFF. The CDR3 DNA reads TGTGCCAGCTCACTGGGACTAGCACTTTACATACGCAATGAGCAGTTCTTC. The rearrangement joins TRBV18 to TRBJ2-1, with 9 bases identical to TRBD2. This CDR3 has 17 amino acids. The germline V gene encodes CDR1 KGHSH and CDR2 LQKENI. Trimming took 4 bases from V and 6 from J; bases not matched to a gene: 13.

This clone appeared many times. In DNA, the CDR3 is TGTGCCAGCTCACCCAACAGAGCCATGAACACTGAAGCTTTCTTT. Translating it yields CASSPNRAMNTEAFF. The chain employs TRBV18 and TRBJ1-1, with unresolved D. Germline-derived CDR1 and CDR2 are KGHSH and LQKENI. V dropped 3 bases and J dropped 0 bases, with 11 bases sitting between them. The CDR3 sequence is 15 residues long.

The rearrangement joins TRBV7-9 to TRBJ1-5; D is possibly TRBD1 (5 bases). The CDR3 is made up of 16 amino acids. The germline V gene encodes CDR1 SEHNR and CDR2 FQNEAQ (reference sequence). Trimming stripped 1 base from V and 1 base from J, with 11 bases between. The CDR3 region has the DNA TGTGCCAGCAGCTTAGAGGGAGGGGTGAGCAATCAGCCCCAGCATTTT. Protein: CASSLEGGVSNQPQHF.

As for this clone: One end of the junction varies from germline; a read error may be responsible. This chain's CDR3 is CASSHPGLPEAF. The CDR3 nucleotides read TGTGCCAGCAGCCACCCGGGACTGCCGGAGGCCTTT. The chain uses TRBV3-1 (or the pseudogene TRBV3-2) and TRBJ1-1, with D tentatively TRBD1 (5 bases). The CDR3 has 12 residues. CDR1 LGHDT and CDR2 YNNKEL come from the germline V gene (reference sequence).

The V gene is TRBV12-3 or TRBV12-4, the J gene TRBJ1-5; D gene unclear. The CDR3 contains 12 residues. V gave up 6 bases and J gave up 6 bases, with 9 bases separating them. CDR3 DNA sequence: TGTGCCAGCAGCCACACCCGTCAGCCCCAGCATTTT. Translated, it gives CASSHTRQPQHF.

For this clone: Other DNA sequences in this specimen translate into the identical CDR3. This chain uses TRBV24-1 with TRBJ1-2; D is unresolved. Germline V gene data show CDR1 as KGHDR and CDR2 as SFDVKD. The germline V and J ends were trimmed by 0 bases and 4 bases, with 8 bases remaining between them. This CDR3 is 14 amino acids long. The CDR3 nucleotides are TGTGCCACCAGTGATTTGGGCAGATTCTATGGCTACACCTTC. This translates into CATSDLGRFYGYTF.

The chain couples TRBV19 to TRBJ1-2; weak D call: TRBD1 (5 bases). The CDR3 sequence is 14 residues long. Germline V gene lookup returns CDR1 LNHDA and CDR2 SQIVND (reference sequence). V shed 6 bases and J shed 7 bases, with 18 bases lying between them. The DNA of the CDR3 is TGTGCCAGTAGCGCCCCGGGGGGTAGCCTTGGCTACACCTTC. It is translated as CASSAPGGSLGYTF.

This chain connects TRBV12-5 to TRBJ2-1; 15 bases map to TRBD2. The trim removed 5 bases at V and 7 bases at J, leaving 9 bases unmatched. The CDR3 has 17 amino acids. Germline V gene data show CDR1 as LGHNT and CDR2 as FRNRAP. CDR3 in amino acids: CASGLGLAGGPKNEQFF. In DNA form, the CDR3 reads TGTGCTAGTGGTCTCGGACTAGCGGGAGGGCCGAAGAATGAGCAGTTCTTC.

The chain carries TRBV7-9 and TRBJ2-1, with a possible D match to TRBD1 (6 bases). Trimming removed 4 bases from V and 4 bases from J, with 11 bases in between. CDR1 and CDR2 (germline): SEHNR, FQNEAQ (reference sequence). This CDR3 is built from 14 residues. The CDR3 DNA follows: TGTGCCAGCAGCTCCTTCGGACAGTACAATGAGCAGTTCTTC. It encodes CASSSFGQYNEQFF.

CDR3 coding DNA: TGTGCCAGCAGCACTTACAGGGGCACTGAAGCTTTCTTT. Amino acid sequence: CASSTYRGTEAFF. The chain combines TRBV21-1 with TRBJ1-1; no DNA check was done on the table's D call, TRBD1. TRBV21-1 is a recognized pseudogene. The CDR3 has 13 residues.

The chain has TRBV3-1 (or the pseudogene TRBV3-2) and TRBJ1-2; D gene uncertain. This CDR3 has 14 residues. Germline lookup yields CDR1 LGHDT and CDR2 YNNKEL (reference sequence). The V end was cut by 8 bases, the J end by 1 base, with 14 bases between. This CDR3 is CASAGPPINYGYTF. The DNA for the CDR3 is TGTGCCAGCGCCGGTCCACCGATTAACTATGGCTACACCTTC.